What follows are 27 T cell receptor beta chains derived from one specimen sequenced in a study of cytomegalovirus exposure and HLA in healthy donors. Primers included in the PCR were 60 Vbeta and 13 Jbeta primers. Sequenced by immunoSEQ multiplex PCR; TCRdb stores in-frame clones only, minus some. The sample records 100,000 to 150,000 clones, 70% to 85% being singletons. The specimen was PBMCs. Receptors originate from a young woman in good health and CMV-seropositive.

This chain connects TRBV7-6 to TRBJ2-5, with 8 bases aligning to TRBD2. The CDR3 sequence is 18 residues long. Germline V gene lookup returns CDR1 SGHVS and CDR2 FNYEAQ. Losses at the gene ends were 3 bases for V and 5 bases for J; bases not matched to a gene: 17. CDR3 bases: TGTGCCAGCAGCTTGCTAGGGGGATTAGCGGGGTTGTTGGAGACCCAGTACTTC. It is translated as CASSLLGGLAGLLETQYF.

The chain has TRBV9 and TRBJ2-7; possibly TRBD2 for D (6 bases). The CDR3 is 13 amino acids. CDR1 and CDR2 (germline): SGDLS, YYNGEE. Trimming removed 4 bases at V and 7 bases at J, with 15 bases between. CDR3 in DNA: TGTGCCAGCAGCCCCCTTGGCGGGGAGGAGCAGTACTTC. It encodes CASSPLGGEEQYF.

V is TRBV28 and J is TRBJ2-7; a weak D match, TRBD1 (6 bases). The CDR3 is 15 residues long. In germline, CDR1 is MDHEN, CDR2 SYDVKM. DNA for the CDR3: TGTGCTGTTTTCATTCCGGGGCAGGGGACCTACGAGCAGTACTTC. It is translated as CAVFIPGQGTYEQYF.

In its sample, this clone was seen a few times. V gene TRBV7-9 combines with J gene TRBJ2-1, with 16 bases that match TRBD2. The trim removed 6 bases at V and 0 bases at J, leaving 5 bases unmatched. CDR1 SEHNR and CDR2 FQNEAQ come from the germline V gene (reference sequence). This CDR3 contains 18 residues. CDR3 region: CASSPGTSGGASYNEQFF. The CDR3, as DNA: TGTGCCAGCAGTCCCGGGACTAGCGGGGGGGCCTCCTACAATGAGCAGTTCTTC.

This chain uses TRBV6-5 with TRBJ1-5; 8 bases align to TRBD1. CDR1 and CDR2 from the germline V gene are MNHEY and SVGAGI. V was clipped by 7 bases and J by 1 base; unmatched bases: 6. The length of the CDR3 is 15 residues. The CDR3 DNA is TGTGCCAGCACTGACAGGGGTGGGAGCAATCAGCCCCAGCATTTT. This codes for CASTDRGGSNQPQHF.

This sequence joins TRBV5-1 and TRBJ1-1; 7 bases agree with TRBD1. The CDR3 has 12 residues. The germline V gene encodes CDR1 SGHRS and CDR2 YFSETQ. Losses at the gene ends were 2 bases for V and 6 bases for J; bases not matched to a gene: 1. This CDR3 is CASSFQGAEAFF. As DNA, the CDR3 is TGCGCCAGCAGCTTCCAGGGGGCTGAAGCTTTCTTT. The full variable domain, its missing parts supplied by reference TRBV5-1 and TRBJ1-1, is KAGVTQTPRYLIKTRGQQVTLSCSPISGHRSVSWYQQTPGQGLQFLFEYFSETQRNKGNFPGRFSGRQFSNSRSEMNVSTLELGDSALYLCASSFQGAEAFFGQGTRLTVV.

This chain joins TRBV25-1 and TRBJ2-1; 8 positions agree with TRBD2. The CDR3 has 14 amino acids. Germline assignment: CDR1 MGHDK and CDR2 SYGVNS. V shed 4 bases and J 5 bases; nucleotides not matched to a gene: 4. This CDR3 is CASSGRGGHNEQFF. The CDR3 DNA is TGTGCCAGCAGTGGTCGGGGGGGACACAATGAGCAGTTCTTC.

V usage is TRBV7-3 and J usage is TRBJ2-3; D unresolved. The CDR3 consists of 14 residues. The germline gives CDR1 SGHTA, CDR2 FQGTGA. V lost 2 bases to trimming and J lost 0 bases, with 6 bases between them. The CDR3, as DNA: TGTGCCAGCAGCTTAGTTCCAAGCACAGATACGCAGTATTTT. As protein: CASSLVPSTDTQYF. The whole variable domain, remainder taken from reference TRBV7-3 and TRBJ2-3, is GAGVSQTPSNKVTEKGKYVELRCDPISGHTALYWYRQSLGQGPEFLIYFQGTGAADDSGLPNDRFFAVRPEGSVSTLKIQRTERGDSAVYLCASSLVPSTDTQYFGPGTRLTVL.

This chain joins TRBV7-9 and TRBJ1-1; the match to TRBD1 covers 12 bases. From germline, CDR1 is SEHNR and CDR2 FQNEAQ (reference sequence). CDR3 length: 18 amino acids. The V gene end was trimmed by 5 bases and the J gene end by 3 bases; junction bases not matched to a gene: 13. The CDR3 loop reads CASSTPGQGALSDTEAFF. CDR3 DNA sequence: TGTGCCAGCAGCACCCCGGGACAGGGGGCTTTATCGGACACTGAAGCTTTCTTT.

The count of this clone is one. The chain is built from TRBV6-1 and TRBJ1-1; 7 bases line up with TRBD1. Germline V gene sequence: CDR1 MNHNS, CDR2 SASEGT. The CDR3 spans 13 residues. Trimming removed 8 bases from V and 1 base from J; junction bases left unmatched: 4. DNA of the CDR3: TGTGCCAGCCTGGGACAGTCGAACACTGAAGCTTTCTTT. Its translation: CASLGQSNTEAFF.

This rearrangement joins TRBV6-1 to TRBJ2-1; 9 nucleotides line up with TRBD2. Germline V gene lookup returns CDR1 MNHNS and CDR2 SASEGT. The CDR3 totals 16 residues. V shed 4 bases, J shed 7 bases, and the junction held 11 bases outside the gene matches. In DNA, the CDR3 is TGTGCCAGCAGTGGGCCTAGCGGGATCGTGGGGAATGAGCAGTTCTTC. Residues: CASSGPSGIVGNEQFF.

The V and J genes are TRBV5-8 and TRBJ2-2; a weak D match, TRBD1 (5 bases). Trimming cost V 1 base and J 0 bases, with 7 bases left between them. Germline loops: CDR1 SGHTS, CDR2 YDEGEE. The CDR3 totals 15 residues. CDR3: CASSLQGSNTGELFF. The CDR3 DNA is TGTGCCAGCAGCTTGCAGGGATCGAACACCGGGGAGCTGTTTTTT.

The rearrangement links TRBV5-6 to TRBJ1-5; 12 bases are a match to TRBD1. Losses at the gene ends were 3 bases for V and 0 bases for J; bases not matched to a gene: 7. This CDR3 is 18 amino acids long. Germline CDR1 reads SGHDT; CDR2 reads YYEEEE. The DNA for the CDR3 is TGTGCCAGCAGCTCTGGGACAGGGGGCGTTCGTAGCAATCAGCCCCAGCATTTT. It specifies CASSSGTGGVRSNQPQHF.

The chain joins TRBV11-2 to TRBJ2-1, with TRBD1 matching over 10 bases. This CDR3 is 13 amino acids long. From germline, CDR1 is SGHAT and CDR2 FQNNGV. Trimming at V came to 5 bases and at J to 12 bases, leaving 7 bases not matched to a gene. The CDR3: CASSQRTGGGQFF. The CDR3 DNA is TGTGCCAGCAGCCAACGGACAGGGGGAGGGCAGTTCTTC.

This clone came up a few times. V usage is TRBV6-5 and J usage is TRBJ2-7; D is possibly TRBD1 (6 bases). This CDR3 spans 14 amino acids. CDR1 is MNHEY and CDR2 is SVGAGI in the germline V gene. V lost 8 bases and J lost 1, with 15 bases in between. The CDR3 DNA reads TGTGCCAGCTACTCTGGGACAAGATCCTACGAGCAGTACTTC. Protein sequence: CASYSGTRSYEQYF.

The chain's CDR3 is CASKAPGGGSNQPQHF. In DNA, the CDR3 is TGTGCCAGTAAAGCCCCGGGGGGCGGAAGCAATCAGCCCCAGCATTTT. The gene calls are TRBV19 and TRBJ1-5; tentative D call: TRBD1 (6 bases). With 7 bases removed from V and 1 base from J, the gap between germline ends came to 17 bases. The CDR3 is 16 residues long. The V gene's germline CDR1 is LNHDA and CDR2 SQIVND (reference sequence).

The sample holds one count of this clone. The gene calls are TRBV7-2 and TRBJ2-1, with 8 bases identical to TRBD1. This CDR3 contains 14 residues. Germline V gene sequence: CDR1 SGHTA, CDR2 FQGNSA. J was trimmed by 6 bases and V by 2 bases; bases with no gene match: 3. The CDR3 spells CASSLSGQGNEQFF. For the CDR3, the DNA is TGTGCCAGCAGCTTATCCGGACAGGGCAATGAGCAGTTCTTC.

V and J are TRBV5-6 and TRBJ2-2, with 9 bases matching TRBD1. Per germline, CDR1 SGHDT and CDR2 YYEEEE. CDR3 length equals 15 residues. V dropped 3 bases and J dropped 5; count of bases not matched to a gene: 5. Here the CDR3 reads CASSWRDRATGELFF. CDR3 DNA sequence: TGTGCCAGCAGCTGGCGGGACAGGGCAACCGGGGAGCTGTTTTTT.

The chain employs TRBV19 and TRBJ2-7; D possibly corresponds to TRBD1 (6 bases). V lost 3 bases and J lost 5, with 11 bases in between. Germline V gene sequence: CDR1 LNHDA, CDR2 SQIVND (reference sequence). CDR3 length equals 13 residues. The CDR3 DNA sequence: TGTGCCAGTAGTATGGGGGCAGGAAACGAGCAGTACTTC. Protein sequence: CASSMGAGNEQYF.

V and J are TRBV4-1 and TRBJ2-7; TRBD1 matches 12 bases. This CDR3 contains 15 residues. V lost 3 bases to trimming and J lost 4 bases; unmatched junction nucleotides: 4. Germline V CDR1 and CDR2: MGHRA, YSYEKL. The CDR3 DNA is TGCGCCAGCAGCCACGGGACAGGGGGCGGATACGAGCAGTACTTC. Its protein product is CASSHGTGGGYEQYF.

The rearrangement uses TRBV6-1 and TRBJ2-7; 9 bases fit TRBD2. In germline, CDR1 is MNHNS, CDR2 SASEGT. V gave up 4 bases and J gave up 4 bases; unmatched junction bases: 2. The CDR3 spans 13 residues. CDR3 sequence (DNA): TGTGCCAGCAGTGGCGGGGGGGTGTACGAGCAGTACTTC. This encodes CASSGGGVYEQYF.

The chain joins TRBV7-8 to TRBJ1-6; D possibly corresponds to TRBD1 (6 bases). V gave up 5 bases and J gave up 11 bases, with 22 bases separating them. The CDR3 spans 16 residues. Germline values: CDR1 SGHVS, CDR2 FQNEAQ. The CDR3 DNA reads as TGTGCCAGCAGCCAGGACAGCACTCTGGGATTGCCACCCCTCCACTTT. Encoded protein: CASSQDSTLGLPPLHF.

V gene TRBV29-1 combines with J gene TRBJ1-3; no definite D call. Germline CDR1 SQVTM, CDR2 ANQGSEA. The CDR3 sequence is 14 residues long. Deletions cut 1 base from V and 4 bases from J, with 11 bases between. The CDR3 spells CSVEGGALGNTIYF. The CDR3 DNA follows: TGCAGCGTTGAAGGCGGCGCGTTGGGAAACACCATATATTTT. Combining the CDR3 with reference TRBV29-1 and TRBJ1-3 gives the whole variable domain SAVISQKPSRDICQRGTSLTIQCQVDSQVTMMFWYRQQPGQSLTLIATANQGSEATYESGFVIDKFPISRPNLTFSTLTVSNMSPEDSSIYLCSVEGGALGNTIYFGEGSWLTVV.

This clone is a singleton in its sample. The chain employs TRBV5-6 and TRBJ1-4; D not resolved. Germline-derived CDR1 and CDR2 are SGHDT and YYEEEE. V lost 0 bases, J lost 0 bases, and 6 bases lay in between. This CDR3 region has 15 residues. The DNA of the CDR3 is TGTGCCAGCAGCTTGGTCGGGGCAACTAATGAAAAACTGTTTTTT. This codes for CASSLVGATNEKLFF.

In this sample, this clone turned up many times. The V gene is TRBV7-9, the J gene TRBJ2-3, with 12 bases matching TRBD2. The CDR3 has 16 residues. Germline-derived CDR1 and CDR2 are SEHNR and FQNEAQ (reference sequence). Losses at the gene ends were 5 bases for V and 4 bases for J; bases not matched to a gene: 7. Written as DNA, the CDR3 is TGTGCCAGCAGCGCCCCTAGCGGGGGGGCGGCAGATACGCAGTATTTT. It specifies CASSAPSGGAADTQYF.

This clone appeared a few times. The J gene is TRBJ1-1, the V gene TRBV9; D is possibly TRBD1 (6 bases). V lost 0 bases and J 2 bases, leaving 11 bases between the germline ends. CDR3 length equals 15 residues. Germline V CDR1 and CDR2: SGDLS, YYNGEE. In DNA, the CDR3 is TGTGCCAGCAGCGTAGGTGGCAGGGGTAACACTGAAGCTTTCTTT. Its translation: CASSVGGRGNTEAFF.

This chain links TRBV19 with TRBJ2-3, with D possibly matching TRBD2 (6 bases). Germline CDR1 is LNHDA and CDR2 is SQIVND (reference sequence). The CDR3 covers 14 residues. V was clipped by 7 bases and J by 3 bases, with 14 bases between them. CDR3 DNA sequence: TGTGCCAGTACCCCCCCCCGGGGGACAGATACGCAGTATTTT. It encodes CASTPPRGTDTQYF.